The 25 T cell receptor beta chains reported below all come from one sample, sequenced in a study of vaccination effects on CD4 cells after COVID-19. Before any sequencing was done, the ViraFEST assay used viral peptide pools to expand antigen-specific CD4+ T cells. After around nine days in culture, the CD4+ T cells were isolated. The cohort was immunized with two doses of either the BNT162b2 or mRNA-1273 vaccine. Repertoires were generated with immunoSEQ multiplex PCR, while TCRdb's copy carries only in-frame clones and drops some. The data hold over 50,000 clones, with around 73% observed a single time. These receptors have no known antigen. The source material was CD4+ T cells from PBMCs cultured with HCoV-229E spike peptides, sampled after COVID-19 vaccination. Receptors were obtained from a human donor who received a COVID-19 vaccine.

This sequence joins TRBV2 and TRBJ2-5; D may be TRBD1 (5 bases). Trimming cost V 2 bases and J 4 bases, with 8 bases left between them. This CDR3 spans 13 amino acids. CDR1 SNHLY and CDR2 FYNNEI come from the germline V gene. CDR3 bases: TGTGCCAGCAGTGAAAGGGGTGGAGAGACCCAGTACTTC. Translation gives CASSERGGETQYF. Drawing the rest from reference TRBV2 and TRBJ2-5, the complete variable domain is EPEVTQTPSHQVTQMGQEVILRCVPISNHLYFYWYRQILGQKVEFLVSFYNNEISEKSEIFDDQFSVERPDGSNFTLKIRSTKLEDSAMYFCASSERGGETQYFGPGTRLLVL.

The gene calls are TRBV6-6 and TRBJ2-2; TRBD1 agrees at 10 bases. The CDR3 is made up of 15 amino acids. Looked up from germline, CDR1 is MNHNY and CDR2 is SVGAGI (reference sequence). V lost 5 bases to trimming and J lost 6 bases; unmatched junction nucleotides: 6. In DNA, the CDR3 is TGTGCCAGCAGTCCGGGACAGGGGATCGCCGGGGAGCTGTTTTTT. Amino acids: CASSPGQGIAGELFF.

This clone has more than one count but fewer than ten. J is TRBJ1-2 and V is TRBV2, with D hard to call. The CDR3 spans 13 residues. Looked up from germline, CDR1 is SNHLY and CDR2 is FYNNEI. The V gene lost 10 bases and the J gene lost 0 bases, with 12 bases spanning the gap. The CDR3 is CATSLGPNYGYTF. CDR3 nucleotides: TGTGCCACCTCATTAGGTCCTAACTATGGCTACACCTTC.

The chain is built from TRBV5-6 and TRBJ1-4; possibly TRBD1 for D (6 bases). The germline V gene encodes CDR1 SGHDT and CDR2 YYEEEE. V dropped 7 bases and J dropped 4 bases, with 14 bases sitting between them. CDR3 size: 14 residues. In DNA, the CDR3 is TGTGCCAGCGGAACAGGGCGGAGTAATGAAAAACTGTTTTTT. This translates into CASGTGRSNEKLFF.

The chain uses TRBV15 and TRBJ2-7; D ambiguous. There are 13 residues in the CDR3. Germline V gene data show CDR1 as LNHNV and CDR2 as YYDKDF (reference sequence). Trimming shortened V by 0 bases and J by 4 bases, and 7 bases separated the two germline ends. The CDR3: CATSRDRQYEQYV. The CDR3 DNA follows: TGTGCCACCAGCAGAGATCGGCAGTACGAGCAGTACGTC.

The rearrangement links TRBV6-5 to TRBJ2-2; D unclear. This CDR3 region has 12 residues. The germline V and J ends were trimmed by 7 bases and 3 bases, with 6 bases remaining between them. CDR1 and CDR2 from the germline V gene are MNHEY and SVGAGI. CDR3 region: CASNRDTGELFF. CDR3 coding DNA: TGTGCCAGCAATCGAGACACCGGGGAGCTGTTTTTT.

The rearrangement uses TRBV18 and TRBJ2-3; 9 bases align to TRBD1. CDR3 length: 15 residues. Germline lookup yields CDR1 KGHSH and CDR2 LQKENI. V lost 4 bases, J lost 4 bases, and 6 bases stayed unmatched. The CDR3 coding sequence is TGTGCCAGCTCACAACAGGGGGCAGTGGCAGATACGCAGTATTTT. This encodes CASSQQGAVADTQYF.

V and J are TRBV28 and TRBJ1-2; 7 nucleotides agree with TRBD1. From germline, CDR1 is MDHEN and CDR2 SYDVKM. The CDR3 contains 17 residues. V gave up 5 bases and J gave up 0 bases; unmatched junction bases: 12. The CDR3 spells CASSQQGWSGTNYGYTF. The CDR3 DNA reads TGTGCCAGCAGTCAACAGGGGTGGAGCGGGACTAACTATGGCTACACCTTC.

The V gene is TRBV28, the J gene TRBJ1-1; 7 nucleotides line up with TRBD1. Losses at the gene ends were 5 bases for V and 11 bases for J; bases not matched to a gene: 8. CDR1 is MDHEN and CDR2 is SYDVKM in the germline V gene. This CDR3 is 12 amino acids long. The CDR3 sequence: CASSVDRVRAFF. The CDR3 coding sequence is TGTGCCAGCAGTGTCGACAGGGTTCGGGCTTTCTTT.

CDR3 in amino acids: CASSLEIQRATNEKLFF. The DNA for the CDR3 is TGTGCCAGCAGCTTAGAGATACAAAGGGCAACTAATGAAAAACTGTTTTTT. The chain is built from TRBV5-5 and TRBJ1-4; D is unresolved. From germline, CDR1 is SGHKS and CDR2 YYEKEE (reference sequence). The CDR3 sequence is 17 residues long. With 2 bases removed from V and 0 bases from J, the gap between germline ends came to 14 bases. Filled out from reference TRBV5-5 and TRBJ1-4, the complete variable domain reads DAGVTQSPTHLIKTRGQQVTLRCSPISGHKSVSWYQQVLGQGPQFIFQYYEKEERGRGNFPDRFSARQFPNYSSELNVNALLLGDSALYLCASSLEIQRATNEKLFFGSGTQLSVL.

The J gene is TRBJ1-6, the V gene TRBV7-2; D uncertain. Germline V gene sequence: CDR1 SGHTA, CDR2 FQGNSA. CDR3 length: 16 amino acids. With 1 base removed from V and 10 bases from J, the gap between germline ends came to 17 bases. The CDR3 reads CASSLGRPGMRSPLHF. CDR3 in DNA: TGTGCCAGCAGCTTAGGGCGCCCGGGGATGCGATCACCCCTCCACTTT.

The chain combines TRBV30 with TRBJ1-2, with D possibly being TRBD1 (5 bases). Trimming stripped 5 bases from V and 8 bases from J, with 12 bases between. In germline, CDR1 is GTSNPN, CDR2 SVGIG (reference sequence). The CDR3 has 11 residues. This chain's CDR3 is CAWGTTGGYTF. CDR3 nucleotides: TGTGCCTGGGGGACCACGGGAGGCTACACCTTC.

J is TRBJ2-6 and V is TRBV5-6; D may be TRBD2 (5 bases). This CDR3 is 18 amino acids long. Per germline, CDR1 SGHDT and CDR2 YYEEEE. V was shortened by 6 bases and J by 1 base, with 20 bases between the two germline ends. The CDR3 region has the DNA TGTGCCAGCACCCGGAGGCCCGGTAAGGTATCTGGGGCCAACGTCCTGACTTTC. Amino acid sequence: CASTRRPGKVSGANVLTF.

This clone was counted between two and nine times. J is TRBJ1-4 and V is TRBV29-1; possible D gene TRBD1, 6 bases. The CDR3 length is 12 residues. With 5 bases removed from V and 6 bases from J, the gap between germline ends came to 10 bases. Germline V gives CDR1 SQVTM, CDR2 ANQGSEA. CDR3 coding DNA: TGCAGCGTTATTAGGGGGGATGAAAAACTGTTTTTT. Its protein is CSVIRGDEKLFF.

This chain joins TRBV9 and TRBJ1-5; no clear D. V dropped 2 bases and J dropped 2 bases, with 8 bases sitting between them. The CDR3 loop spans 14 amino acids. The germline V gene encodes CDR1 SGDLS and CDR2 YYNGEE. As DNA, the CDR3 is TGTGCCAGCAGCGTCGGGTTGGGCAATCAGCCCCAGCATTTT. It yields the protein CASSVGLGNQPQHF.

A few counts support this clone. The rearrangement joins TRBV5-1 to TRBJ2-7, with D maybe TRBD2 (5 bases). The CDR3 is 12 amino acids. Trimming took 5 bases from V and 7 from J, leaving 13 bases between them. Germline values: CDR1 SGHRS, CDR2 YFSETQ. CDR3 sequence: CASRDSTGEQYV. The CDR3 DNA reads as TGCGCCAGCAGGGACTCAACGGGGGAGCAGTACGTC.

The chain recombines TRBV24-1 with TRBJ1-1; 7 bases align to TRBD1. Germline V gene lookup returns CDR1 KGHDR and CDR2 SFDVKD. The CDR3 is 13 amino acids. The J segment lost 5 bases and the V segment lost 8 bases, leaving 7 bases of the junction unmatched. The CDR3 loop reads CATTQTGLTEAFF. The CDR3 DNA sequence: TGTGCCACCACCCAGACAGGGTTGACTGAAGCTTTCTTT.

V is TRBV5-1 and J is TRBJ1-2; D gene uncertain. Germline V gene lookup returns CDR1 SGHRS and CDR2 YFSETQ. Between the trimmed V and J ends, which lost 0 bases and 0 bases, there was a span of 9 bases. The CDR3 runs to 15 residues. The CDR3 is CASSLDNSANYGYTF. DNA for the CDR3: TGCGCCAGCAGCTTGGACAACTCAGCTAACTATGGCTACACCTTC.

The chain uses TRBV12-3 or TRBV12-4 and TRBJ2-3; 9 nucleotides agree with TRBD2. CDR3 length: 13 amino acids. V lost 9 bases to trimming and J lost 13 bases; unmatched junction nucleotides: 14. The CDR3 loop reads CASATQLAGLKYF. In DNA form, the CDR3 reads TGTGCCAGTGCAACCCAACTAGCGGGCTTAAAGTATTTT.

The chain uses TRBV25-1 and TRBJ2-4; D unclear. V was cut by 3 bases and J by 0 bases, with 6 bases left in between. CDR1 is MGHDK and CDR2 is SYGVNS in the germline V gene. CDR3 size: 14 residues. The CDR3 sequence: CASSDSLAKNIQYF. The CDR3 DNA is TGTGCCAGCAGTGACAGTCTAGCCAAAAACATTCAGTACTTC.

This chain joins TRBV3-1 (or the pseudogene TRBV3-2) and TRBJ2-1; D is perhaps TRBD2 (6 bases). The CDR3 loop spans 18 amino acids. Germline CDR1 and CDR2: LGHDT and YNNKEL (reference sequence). V lost 2 bases to trimming and J lost 8 bases, with 25 bases between them. The CDR3 loop reads CASSQQLRDSVRSDEQFF. Written as DNA, the CDR3 is TGTGCCAGCAGCCAACAACTCCGGGACTCAGTACGGAGCGATGAGCAGTTCTTC.

This clone turned up a few times. The V call is TRBV5-5, the J call TRBJ2-5; TRBD2 agrees at 7 bases. J was trimmed by 3 bases and V by 1 base; bases with no gene match: 3. In germline, CDR1 is SGHKS, CDR2 YYEKEE (reference sequence). The CDR3 spans 14 residues. CDR3 coding DNA: TGTGCCAGCAGCTTGAGTCTAGCGGAAGAGACCCAGTACTTC. This codes for CASSLSLAEETQYF.

This chain uses TRBV27 with TRBJ1-2; TRBD1 matches 8 bases. The CDR3 extends over 12 amino acids. The germline V gene has CDR1 MNHEY and CDR2 SMNVEV (reference sequence). The V and J ends lost 6 bases and 8 bases, in that order; junction bases with no gene match: 5. CDR3 protein: CASRIGQGGYTF. Written as DNA, the CDR3 is TGTGCCAGCAGGATAGGACAGGGAGGCTACACCTTC.

V is TRBV24-1 and J is TRBJ1-5, with D uncertain. V was shortened by 4 bases and J by 4 bases, with 4 bases between the two germline ends. The CDR3 has 12 amino acids. In germline, CDR1 is KGHDR, CDR2 SFDVKD. CDR3 sequence reads: CATSDSNQPQHF. The CDR3 DNA sequence: TGTGCCACCAGTGACTCGAATCAGCCCCAGCATTTT.

This clone was seen more than once but under ten times. The chain carries TRBV6-5 and TRBJ1-4; D gene unclear. V was cut by 6 bases and J by 8 bases, with 10 bases left in between. The CDR3 runs to 12 residues. Germline values: CDR1 MNHEY, CDR2 SVGAGI. The CDR3 loop reads CASRGEAEKLFF. CDR3 nucleotide sequence: TGTGCCAGCAGGGGCGAGGCGGAAAAACTGTTTTTT.